The clone carrying this T cell receptor (beta chain) appeared a single time. What it recognizes is unknown. Germline V gene lookup returns CDR1 SGHAT and CDR2 FQNNGV. The CDR3 length is 17 residues. Trimming removed 2 bases from V and 2 bases from J, with 16 bases in between. A CD45RA-negative memory subset and a CD45RA+ naive subset were separated from the CD4+ cells. These data belong to a study of shared clonotypes between healthy human individuals. Overall study findings and caveats: A small donor pool kept down the genetic and exposure-history diversity that was represented.

Some clones are missing from TCRdb's copy, which holds only in-frame ones; the method was immunoSEQ multiplex PCR. The table shows 2 million to 2.5 million clones, with approximately 95% occurring only once. V is TRBV11-2 and J is TRBJ1-5, with D possibly matching TRBD1 (5 bases). The sequence came from a man between 18 and 29 years old in good health. What was sequenced was naive CD4+ T cells sorted from blood. Noted subset: CD45RA+ positively selected. CDR3 loop: CASSLRPGGFGNQPQHF. The CDR3 DNA reads TGTGCCAGCAGCTTACGCCCGGGGGGGTTCGGCAATCAGCCCCAGCATTTT. The full variable domain, rest sourced from reference TRBV11-2 and TRBJ1-5, is EAGVAQSPRYKIIEKRQSVAFWCNPISGHATLYWYQQILGQGPKLLIQFQNNGVVDDSQLPKDRFSAERLKGVDSTLKIQPAKLEDSAVYLCASSLRPGGFGNQPQHFGDGTRLSIL.